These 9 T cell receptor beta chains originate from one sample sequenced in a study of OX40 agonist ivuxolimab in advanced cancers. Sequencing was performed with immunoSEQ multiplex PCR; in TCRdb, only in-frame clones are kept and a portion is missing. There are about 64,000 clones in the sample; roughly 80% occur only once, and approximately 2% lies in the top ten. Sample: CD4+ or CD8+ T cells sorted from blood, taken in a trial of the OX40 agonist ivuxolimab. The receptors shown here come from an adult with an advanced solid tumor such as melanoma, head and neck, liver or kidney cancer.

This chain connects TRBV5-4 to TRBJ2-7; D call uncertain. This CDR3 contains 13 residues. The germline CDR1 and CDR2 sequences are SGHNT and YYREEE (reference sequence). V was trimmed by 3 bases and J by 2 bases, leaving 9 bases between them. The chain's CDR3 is CASSSTATYEQYF. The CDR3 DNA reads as TGTGCCAGCAGCTCGACGGCGACCTACGAGCAGTACTTC.

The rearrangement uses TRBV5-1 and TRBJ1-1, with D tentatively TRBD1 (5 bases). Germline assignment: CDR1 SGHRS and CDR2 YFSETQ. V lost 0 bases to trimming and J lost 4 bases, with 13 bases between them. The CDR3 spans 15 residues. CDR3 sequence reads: CASSLAVGVGTEAFF. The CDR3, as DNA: TGCGCCAGCAGCTTGGCCGTGGGGGTCGGCACTGAAGCTTTCTTT.

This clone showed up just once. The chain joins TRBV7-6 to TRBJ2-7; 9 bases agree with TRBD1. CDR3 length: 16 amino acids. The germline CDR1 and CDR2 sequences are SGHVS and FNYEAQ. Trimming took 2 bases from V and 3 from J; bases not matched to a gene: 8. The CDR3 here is CASSLLGKGQGYEQYF. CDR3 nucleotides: TGTGCCAGCAGCTTATTGGGGAAGGGACAGGGCTACGAGCAGTACTTC.

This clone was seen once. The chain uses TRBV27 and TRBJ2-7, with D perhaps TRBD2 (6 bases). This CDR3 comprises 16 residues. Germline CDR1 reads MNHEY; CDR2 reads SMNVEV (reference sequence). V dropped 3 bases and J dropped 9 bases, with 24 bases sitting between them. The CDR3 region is CASSFLGGTAAGGQYF. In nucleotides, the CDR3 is TGTGCCAGCAGTTTTCTGGGGGGTACGGCGGCCGGCGGGCAGTACTTC.

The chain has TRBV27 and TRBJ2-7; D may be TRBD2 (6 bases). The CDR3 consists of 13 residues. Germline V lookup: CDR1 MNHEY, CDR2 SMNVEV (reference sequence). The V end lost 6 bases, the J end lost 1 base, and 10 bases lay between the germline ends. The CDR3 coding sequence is TGTGCCAGCAGGAACCGGGAGTCCTACGAGCAGTACTTC. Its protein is CASRNRESYEQYF.

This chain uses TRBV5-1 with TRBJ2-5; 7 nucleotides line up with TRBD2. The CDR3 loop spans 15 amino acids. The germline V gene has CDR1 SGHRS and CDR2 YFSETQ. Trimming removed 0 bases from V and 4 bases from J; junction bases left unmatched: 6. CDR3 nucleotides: TGCGCCAGCAGCTTGGTTGGCGGGAGAGGAGAGACCCAGTACTTC. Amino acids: CASSLVGGRGETQYF.

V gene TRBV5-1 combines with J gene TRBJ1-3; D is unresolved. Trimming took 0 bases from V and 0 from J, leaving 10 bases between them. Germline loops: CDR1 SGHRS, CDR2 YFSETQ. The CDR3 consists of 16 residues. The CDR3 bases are TGCGCCAGCAGCTTGGGAGGAACGGCCTCTGGAAACACCATATATTTT. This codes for CASSLGGTASGNTIYF.

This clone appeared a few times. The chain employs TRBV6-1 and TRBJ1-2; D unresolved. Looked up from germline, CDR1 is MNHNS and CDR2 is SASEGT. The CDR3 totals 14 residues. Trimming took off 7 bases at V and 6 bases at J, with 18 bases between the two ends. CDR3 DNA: TGTGCCAGCAAACCGGGCCCCCGGGCCAATGGCTACACCTTC. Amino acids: CASKPGPRANGYTF.

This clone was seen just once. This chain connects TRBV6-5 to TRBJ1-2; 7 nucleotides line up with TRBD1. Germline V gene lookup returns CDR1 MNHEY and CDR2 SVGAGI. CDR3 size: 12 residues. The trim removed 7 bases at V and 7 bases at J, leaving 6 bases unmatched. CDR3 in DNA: TGTGCCAGCACCCAATACAGGGGTGGCTACACCTTC. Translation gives CASTQYRGGYTF.